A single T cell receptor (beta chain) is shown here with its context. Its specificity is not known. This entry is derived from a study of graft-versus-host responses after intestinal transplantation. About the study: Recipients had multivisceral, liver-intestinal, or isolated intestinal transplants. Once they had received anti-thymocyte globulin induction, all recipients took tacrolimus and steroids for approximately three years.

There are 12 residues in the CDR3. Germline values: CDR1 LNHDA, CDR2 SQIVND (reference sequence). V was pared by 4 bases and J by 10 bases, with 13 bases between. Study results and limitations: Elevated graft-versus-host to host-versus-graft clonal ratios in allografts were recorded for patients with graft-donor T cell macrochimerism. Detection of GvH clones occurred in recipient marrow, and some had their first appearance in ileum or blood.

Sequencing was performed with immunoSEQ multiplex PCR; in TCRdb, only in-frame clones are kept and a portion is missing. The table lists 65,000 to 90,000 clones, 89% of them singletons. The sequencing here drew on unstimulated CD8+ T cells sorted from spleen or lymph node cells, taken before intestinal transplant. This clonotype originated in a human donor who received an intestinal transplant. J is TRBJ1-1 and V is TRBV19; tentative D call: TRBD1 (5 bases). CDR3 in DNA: TGTGCCAGTAGTAATTGGGGCGGGGGAGCTTTCTTT. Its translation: CASSNWGGGAFF.